The sample holds a few counts of the clone carrying this T cell receptor (beta chain). What it binds is unknown. These data belong to a study of response to subunit inactivated influenza vaccine. Whole-study results and caveats: Authors suggested seasonal influenza vaccinations each recruit few new T cells.

The germline CDR1 and CDR2 sequences are SGHDT and YYEEEE. This CDR3 comprises 15 residues. V lost 0 bases and J lost 8, with 17 bases in between. TCRdb re-called the RT-PCR reads with MiXCR, one entry per CDR3 protein. The data show about 650,000 distinct CDR3 sequences, approximately 14% seen once. The source material was PBMCs from blood, sampled 14 days before vaccination. The TCR comes from a man in his forties or fifties who received an inactivated influenza vaccine. V is TRBV5-6 and J is TRBJ1-2; a possible D gene is TRBD1 (5 bases). The CDR3 bases are TGTGCCAGCAGCTTGGTTGACAGATATGGAGACGGCTACACCTTC. Residues: CASSLVDRYGDGYTF. Together with reference TRBV5-6 and TRBJ1-2, the CDR3 gives the full variable domain: DAGVTQSPTHLIKTRGQQVTLRCSPKSGHDTVSWYQQALGQGPQFIFQYYEEEERQRGNFPDRFSGHQFPNYSSELNVNALLLGDSALYLCASSLVDRYGDGYTFGSGTRLTVV.